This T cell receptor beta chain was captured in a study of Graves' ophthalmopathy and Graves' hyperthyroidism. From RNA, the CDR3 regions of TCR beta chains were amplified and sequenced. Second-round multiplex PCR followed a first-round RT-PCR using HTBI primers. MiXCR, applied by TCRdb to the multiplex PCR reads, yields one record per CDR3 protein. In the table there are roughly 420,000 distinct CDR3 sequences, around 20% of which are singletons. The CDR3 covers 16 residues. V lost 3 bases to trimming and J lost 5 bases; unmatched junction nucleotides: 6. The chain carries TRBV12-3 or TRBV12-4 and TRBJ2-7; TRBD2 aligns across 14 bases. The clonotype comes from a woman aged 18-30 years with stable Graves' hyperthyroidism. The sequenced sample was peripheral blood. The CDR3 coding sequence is TGTGCCAGCAGTTTCGGGACTAGCGGGAGAAACCACGAGCAGTACTTC. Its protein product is CASSFGTSGRNHEQYF.